The clone carrying this T cell receptor (beta chain) turned up a few times. The V and J ends lost 2 bases and 7 bases, in that order; junction bases with no gene match: 3. Germline CDR1 and CDR2: SEHNR and FQNEAQ (reference sequence). CDR3 size: 15 residues. This sample was taken from a study of T-cell reconstitution after alpha-beta-depleted transplantation in children. The authors prepared the TCRbeta library with unique molecular identifiers. TCRdb reanalysed the PCR reads using MiXCR and keeps one entry per CDR3 protein. This sample has 420,000 or so distinct CDR3 sequences, with 11% found just once.

The chain combines TRBV7-9 with TRBJ2-1, with 12 bases identical to TRBD2. The sequence came from a human donor who donated a stem cell graft to a child with acute myeloid leukemia. Sequenced here: PBMCs from the stem cell graft donor, sampled from the stem cell graft. CDR3 protein: CASSLKGLAGNEQFF. CDR3 in DNA: TGTGCCAGCAGCTTAAAAGGACTAGCGGGAAATGAGCAGTTCTTC.